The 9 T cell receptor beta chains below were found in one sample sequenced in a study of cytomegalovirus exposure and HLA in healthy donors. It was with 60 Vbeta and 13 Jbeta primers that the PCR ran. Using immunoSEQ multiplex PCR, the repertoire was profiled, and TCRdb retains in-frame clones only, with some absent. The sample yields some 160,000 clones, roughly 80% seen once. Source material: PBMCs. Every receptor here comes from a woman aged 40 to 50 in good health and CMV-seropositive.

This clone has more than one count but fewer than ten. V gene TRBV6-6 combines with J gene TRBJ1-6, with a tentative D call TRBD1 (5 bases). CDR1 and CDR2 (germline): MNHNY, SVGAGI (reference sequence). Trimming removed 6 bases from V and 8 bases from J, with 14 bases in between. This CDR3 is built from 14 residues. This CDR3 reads CASRPRGWDSPLHF. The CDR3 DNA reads TGTGCCAGCAGGCCTCGGGGGTGGGATTCACCCCTCCACTTT.

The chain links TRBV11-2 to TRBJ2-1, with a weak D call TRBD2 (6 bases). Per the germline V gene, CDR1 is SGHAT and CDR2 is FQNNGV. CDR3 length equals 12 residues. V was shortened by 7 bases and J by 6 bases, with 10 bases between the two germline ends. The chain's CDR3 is CASNGLTNEQFF. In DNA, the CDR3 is TGTGCCAGCAACGGACTAACCAATGAGCAGTTCTTC. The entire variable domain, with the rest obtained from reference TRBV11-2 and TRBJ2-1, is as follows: EAGVAQSPRYKIIEKRQSVAFWCNPISGHATLYWYQQILGQGPKLLIQFQNNGVVDDSQLPKDRFSAERLKGVDSTLKIQPAKLEDSAVYLCASNGLTNEQFFGPGTRLTVL.

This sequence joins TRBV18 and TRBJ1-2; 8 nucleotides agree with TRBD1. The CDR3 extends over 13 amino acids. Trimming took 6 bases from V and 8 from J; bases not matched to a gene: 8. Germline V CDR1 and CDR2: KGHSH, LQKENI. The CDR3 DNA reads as TGTGCCAGCTCCCAAACAGGGGGATTAGGCTACACCTTC. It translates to CASSQTGGLGYTF.

The DNA for the CDR3 is TGTGCCAGCAGCCCTGGGCAAGGTGGTCAGCCCCAGCATTTT. This gives the protein CASSPGQGGQPQHF. The genes are TRBV9 and TRBJ1-5, with unresolved D. CDR1 SGDLS and CDR2 YYNGEE come from the germline V gene. With 4 bases removed from V and 6 bases from J, the gap between germline ends came to 14 bases. This CDR3 spans 14 amino acids.

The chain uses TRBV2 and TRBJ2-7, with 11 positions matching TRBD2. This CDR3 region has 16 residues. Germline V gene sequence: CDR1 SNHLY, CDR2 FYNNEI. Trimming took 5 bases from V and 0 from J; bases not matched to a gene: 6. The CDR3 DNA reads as TGTGCCAGCAGTATCAGACTAGCGGGGTTCTCCTACGAGCAGTACTTC. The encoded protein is CASSIRLAGFSYEQYF.

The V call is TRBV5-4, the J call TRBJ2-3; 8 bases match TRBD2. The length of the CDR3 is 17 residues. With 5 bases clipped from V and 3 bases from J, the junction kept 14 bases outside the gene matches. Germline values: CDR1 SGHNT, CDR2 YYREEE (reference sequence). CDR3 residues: CASSDSRGGEGTDTQYF. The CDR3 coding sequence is TGTGCCAGCAGTGACTCCCGGGGGGGCGAGGGGACAGATACGCAGTATTTT.

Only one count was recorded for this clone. In nucleotides, the CDR3 is TGTGCCAGCAGCCAAGTAGGCCTAGCGGGAGGCCCCGCCGGTGGTGAGCAGTTCTTC. It is translated as CASSQVGLAGGPAGGEQFF. The rearrangement links TRBV4-2 to TRBJ2-1, with TRBD2 matching over 11 bases. V gave up 1 base and J gave up 9 bases; unmatched junction bases: 17. From germline, CDR1 is LGHNA and CDR2 YNFKEQ. The CDR3 spans 19 residues.

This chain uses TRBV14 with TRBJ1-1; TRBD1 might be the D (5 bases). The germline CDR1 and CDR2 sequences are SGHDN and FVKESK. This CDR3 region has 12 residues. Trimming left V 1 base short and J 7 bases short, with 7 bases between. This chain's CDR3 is CASSQGQIEAFF. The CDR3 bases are TGTGCCAGCAGCCAAGGACAGATTGAAGCTTTCTTT.

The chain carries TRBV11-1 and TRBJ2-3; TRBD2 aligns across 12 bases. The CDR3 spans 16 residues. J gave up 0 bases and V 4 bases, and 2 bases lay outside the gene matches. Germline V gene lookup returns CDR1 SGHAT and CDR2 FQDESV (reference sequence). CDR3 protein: CASSSGTSGSTDTQYF. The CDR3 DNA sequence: TGTGCCAGCAGCTCTGGGACTAGCGGGAGCACAGATACGCAGTATTTT. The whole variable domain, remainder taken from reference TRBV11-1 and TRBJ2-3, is EAEVAQSPRYKITEKSQAVAFWCDPISGHATLYWYRQILGQGPELLVQFQDESVVDDSQLPKDRFSAERLKGVDSTLKIQPAELGDSAMYLCASSSGTSGSTDTQYFGPGTRLTVL.